This entry features one TCR beta chain sequence. The data were taken from a study of shared clonotypes between healthy human individuals. With 5 bases removed from V and 0 bases from J, the gap between germline ends came to 13 bases. The CDR3 sequence is 15 residues long. The germline V gene encodes CDR1 SGHTA and CDR2 FQGTGA. Repertoires were generated with immunoSEQ multiplex PCR, while TCRdb's copy carries only in-frame clones and drops some. The table records fewer than 2.5 million clones, roughly 93% of them present only once. Sequenced sample: naive CD4+ T cells from PBMCs. Described subset: CD45RA+ positively selected. V gene TRBV7-3 combines with J gene TRBJ1-1, with D tentatively TRBD1 (6 bases). The clonotype was recovered from a man between 18 and 35 years old in good health. Some clones in this sample may be carry-over from other donors' samples. This chain's CDR3 is CASSPQSGVNTEAFF. CDR3 in DNA: TGTGCCAGCAGCCCCCAGTCAGGGGTGAACACTGAAGCTTTCTTT. Supplemented by reference TRBV7-3 and TRBJ1-1, the full variable domain reads GAGVSQTPSNKVTEKGKYVELRCDPISGHTALYWYRQSLGQGPEFLIYFQGTGAADDSGLPNDRFFAVRPEGSVSTLKIQRTERGDSAVYLCASSPQSGVNTEAFFGQGTRLTVV.